This entry concerns a single TCR beta chain. What it binds is unknown. 5'RACE employing 10-nucleotide random UMIs yielded the cDNA. TCRdb analysed the 5' RACE reads with MiXCR anew, one entry per CDR3 protein. The table has around 51,000 distinct CDR3 sequences, approximately 11% seen once. This specimen comes from a study of neurological immune-mediated disorders. Findings and caveats of the study: The study found the most TCR clonal expansion in HTLV-1-associated myelopathy and the least in multiple sclerosis, below healthy controls.

Time point denoted: longitudinal time-point 3. Sequenced input: PBMCs. This TCR was sampled from a male donor with HTLV-1-associated myelopathy (HAM/TSP).

In DNA, the CDR3 is TGTGCCAGCAGACGCAGTACGGGAGGCACAGATACGCAGTATTTT. This translates into CASRRSTGGTDTQYF. V usage is TRBV7-6 and J usage is TRBJ2-3, with a tentative D call TRBD2 (6 bases). This CDR3 is built from 15 residues. Germline loops: CDR1 SGHVS, CDR2 FNYEAQ. V lost 6 bases to trimming and J lost 1 base, with 14 bases between them.